These 9 T cell receptor beta chains were sequenced from one sample in a study of CD8 T cells in Susac syndrome. Random-hexamer reverse transcription was applied to 0.5 to 1 ug RNA. TCRdb used MiXCR to reprocess the immunoSEQ multiplex PCR reads, holding one entry per CDR3 protein. The table has 95,000 or so distinct CDR3 sequences, over 85% seen once. Specimen: CD8+ T cells from PBMCs. The receptors were sampled from a human donor in good health.

CDR3 amino acids: CASSAFFRVSGELFF. The DNA for the CDR3 is TGTGCCAGCAGTGCGTTTTTCAGGGTGTCCGGGGAGCTGTTTTTT. The chain employs TRBV6-1 and TRBJ2-2; the D gene is possibly TRBD1 (5 bases). V was pared by 4 bases and J by 6 bases, with 15 bases between. CDR1 and CDR2 from the germline V gene are MNHNS and SASEGT. The CDR3 contains 15 residues.

The chain employs TRBV6-5 and TRBJ2-7; 8 bases map to TRBD2. Trimming removed 2 bases from V and 7 bases from J; junction bases left unmatched: 7. This CDR3 has 14 amino acids. CDR1 and CDR2 from the germline V gene are MNHEY and SVGAGI. For the CDR3, the DNA is TGTGCCAGCAGTTACGTAGCGGGGCCCCCTGAGCAGTACTTC. It specifies CASSYVAGPPEQYF.

The count of this clonotype is one. The chain recombines TRBV5-1 with TRBJ1-1; 10 bases are a match to TRBD1. Germline V lookup: CDR1 SGHRS, CDR2 YFSETQ. V was pared by 0 bases and J by 3 bases, with 2 bases of the junction left unmatched. This CDR3 has 15 amino acids. DNA for the CDR3: TGCGCCAGCAGCTTGGGACAGGGGGCGGACACTGAAGCTTTCTTT. The encoded protein is CASSLGQGADTEAFF.

The rearrangement links TRBV29-1 to TRBJ1-3; D is unresolved. Germline CDR1 is SQVTM and CDR2 is ANQGSEA. The CDR3 is made up of 11 amino acids. The V end lost 4 bases, the J end lost 5 bases, and 6 bases lay between the germline ends. CDR3 loop: CSVVQRNTIYF. CDR3 DNA sequence: TGCAGCGTTGTACAGCGAAACACCATATATTTT.

The chain joins TRBV7-9 to TRBJ2-3; perhaps D is TRBD1 or TRBD2 (5 bases each). The V gene lost 4 bases and the J gene lost 9 bases, with 23 bases spanning the gap. The CDR3 covers 16 residues. CDR1 and CDR2 from the germline V gene are SEHNR and FQNEAQ (reference sequence). The DNA of the CDR3 is TGTGCCAGCAGCTCGCCGGGACCAAATCTACGAGGGACGCAGTATTTT. Residues: CASSSPGPNLRGTQYF.

The chain joins TRBV29-1 to TRBJ2-5, with a possible D match to TRBD1 (6 bases). Germline V gene sequence: CDR1 SQVTM, CDR2 ANQGSEA. The CDR3 has 15 amino acids. V lost 0 bases and J 5 bases, leaving 16 bases between the germline ends. CDR3: CSVEDPGAQEETQYF. CDR3 in DNA: TGCAGCGTTGAAGATCCAGGGGCCCAGGAGGAGACCCAGTACTTC.

The chain recombines TRBV4-1 with TRBJ2-7, with 8 bases fitting TRBD1. The CDR3 has 15 residues. CDR1 is MGHRA and CDR2 is YSYEKL in the germline V gene. Trimming took 2 bases from V and 3 from J; bases not matched to a gene: 6. CDR3 loop: CASSQYRQGLYEQYF. DNA of the CDR3: TGCGCCAGCAGCCAATACAGACAGGGGCTCTACGAGCAGTACTTC.

This sequence joins TRBV9 and TRBJ1-5; D unresolved. Germline assignment: CDR1 SGDLS and CDR2 YYNGEE. The V gene lost 2 bases and the J gene lost 0 bases, with 9 bases spanning the gap. The CDR3 consists of 15 residues. The CDR3 is CASSVGENSNQPQHF. CDR3 bases: TGTGCCAGCAGCGTCGGGGAGAATAGCAATCAGCCCCAGCATTTT.

J is TRBJ2-7 and V is TRBV20-1, with D unclear. The ends were cut back, 0 bases at V and 0 bases at J, with 9 bases in the middle. In germline, CDR1 is DFQATT, CDR2 SNEGSKA (reference sequence). The CDR3 runs 14 residues. The CDR3, as DNA: TGCAGTGCTAGAGACATGAGACACTCCTACGAGCAGTACTTC. Amino acids: CSARDMRHSYEQYF.